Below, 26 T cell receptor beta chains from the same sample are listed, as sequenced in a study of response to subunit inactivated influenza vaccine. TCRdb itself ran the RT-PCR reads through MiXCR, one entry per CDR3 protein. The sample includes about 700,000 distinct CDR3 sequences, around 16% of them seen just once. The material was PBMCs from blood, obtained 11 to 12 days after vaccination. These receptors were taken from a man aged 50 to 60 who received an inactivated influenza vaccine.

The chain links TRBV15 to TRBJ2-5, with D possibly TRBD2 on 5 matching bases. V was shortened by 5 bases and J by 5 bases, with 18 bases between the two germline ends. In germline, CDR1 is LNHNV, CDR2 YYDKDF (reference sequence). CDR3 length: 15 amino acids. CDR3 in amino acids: CATSPLGVRGETQYF. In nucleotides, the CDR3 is TGTGCCACCAGCCCCCTGGGCGTACGAGGGGAGACCCAGTACTTC.

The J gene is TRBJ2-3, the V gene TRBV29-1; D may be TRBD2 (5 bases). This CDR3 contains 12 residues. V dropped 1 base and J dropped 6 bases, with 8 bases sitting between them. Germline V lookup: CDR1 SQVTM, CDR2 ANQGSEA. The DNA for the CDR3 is TGCAGCGTTGAAGTCCGCGGGGATACGCAGTATTTT. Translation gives CSVEVRGDTQYF.

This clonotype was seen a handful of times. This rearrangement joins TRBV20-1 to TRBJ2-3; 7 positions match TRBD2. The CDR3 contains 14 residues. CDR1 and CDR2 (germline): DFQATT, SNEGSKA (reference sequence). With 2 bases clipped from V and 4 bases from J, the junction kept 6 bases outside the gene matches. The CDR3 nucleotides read TGCAGTGCTAGATCTAGCGGTAGCGCAGATACGCAGTATTTT. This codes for CSARSSGSADTQYF.

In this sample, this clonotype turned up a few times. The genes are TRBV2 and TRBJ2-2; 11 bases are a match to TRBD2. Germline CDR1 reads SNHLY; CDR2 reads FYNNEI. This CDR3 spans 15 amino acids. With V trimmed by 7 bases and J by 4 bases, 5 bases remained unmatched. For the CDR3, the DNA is TGTGCCAGCACTCTAGCGGGAGGTAGCACCGGGGAGCTGTTTTTT. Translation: CASTLAGGSTGELFF.

CDR3 region: CASSYSERVTYEQYF. In DNA, the CDR3 is TGTGCCAGCAGTTACTCGGAGCGGGTAACCTACGAGCAGTACTTC. The chain links TRBV6-5 to TRBJ2-7; a possible D gene is TRBD2 (6 bases). Trimming left V 0 bases short and J 2 bases short, with 11 bases between. This CDR3 is built from 15 residues. CDR1 and CDR2 from the germline V gene are MNHEY and SVGAGI.

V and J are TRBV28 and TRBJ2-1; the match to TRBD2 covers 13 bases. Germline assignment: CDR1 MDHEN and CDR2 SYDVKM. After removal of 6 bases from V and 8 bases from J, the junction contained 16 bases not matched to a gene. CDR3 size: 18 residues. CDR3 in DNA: TGTGCCAGCAGGCCGACTCTACTAGCGGGGGGGCTAGTAGATGAGCAGTTCTTC. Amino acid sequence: CASRPTLLAGGLVDEQFF.

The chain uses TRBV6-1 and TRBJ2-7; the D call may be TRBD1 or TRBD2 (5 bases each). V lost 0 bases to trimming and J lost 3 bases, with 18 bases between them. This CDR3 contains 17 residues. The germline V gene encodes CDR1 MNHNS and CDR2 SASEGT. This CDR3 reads CASSEALRRDVNYEQYF. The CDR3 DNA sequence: TGTGCCAGCAGTGAAGCGCTTCGCAGGGACGTAAACTACGAGCAGTACTTC.

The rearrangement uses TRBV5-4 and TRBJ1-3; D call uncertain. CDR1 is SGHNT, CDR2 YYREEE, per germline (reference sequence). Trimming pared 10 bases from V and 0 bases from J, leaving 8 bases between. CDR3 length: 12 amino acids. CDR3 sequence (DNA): TGTGCCGGCGGGAGCTCTGGAAACACCATATATTTT. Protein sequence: CAGGSSGNTIYF. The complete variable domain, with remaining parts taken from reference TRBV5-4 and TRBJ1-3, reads ETGVTQSPTHLIKTRGQQVTLRCSSQSGHNTVSWYQQALGQGPQFIFQYYREEENGRGNFPPRFSGLQFPNYSSELNVNALELDDSALYLCAGGSSGNTIYFGEGSWLTVV.

In nucleotides, the CDR3 is TGTGCCAGCAGTGGATTAGCGGAACCATACGAGCAGTACTTC. Translating gives CASSGLAEPYEQYF. The V and J genes are TRBV2 and TRBJ2-7, with D possibly TRBD2 on 6 matching bases. The CDR3 has 14 amino acids. Looked up from germline, CDR1 is SNHLY and CDR2 is FYNNEI. Trimming stripped 4 bases from V and 4 bases from J, with 14 bases between. Using reference TRBV2 and TRBJ2-7 for the parts outside the CDR3, the full variable domain is EPEVTQTPSHQVTQMGQEVILRCVPISNHLYFYWYRQILGQKVEFLVSFYNNEISEKSEIFDDQFSVERPDGSNFTLKIRSTKLEDSAMYFCASSGLAEPYEQYFGPGTRLTVT.

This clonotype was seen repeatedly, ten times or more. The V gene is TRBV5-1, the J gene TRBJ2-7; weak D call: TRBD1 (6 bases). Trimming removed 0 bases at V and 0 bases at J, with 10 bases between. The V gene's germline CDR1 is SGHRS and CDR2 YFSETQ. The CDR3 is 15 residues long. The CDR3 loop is CASSLVTGSSYEQYF. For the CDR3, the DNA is TGCGCCAGCAGCTTGGTCACAGGGAGCTCCTACGAGCAGTACTTC.

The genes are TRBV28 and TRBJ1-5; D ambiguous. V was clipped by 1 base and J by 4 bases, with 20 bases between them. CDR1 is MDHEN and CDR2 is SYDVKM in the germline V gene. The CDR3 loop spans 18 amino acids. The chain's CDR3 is CASSLSRGLGSLNQPQHF. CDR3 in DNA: TGTGCCAGCAGTTTATCCCGAGGACTGGGAAGTTTAAATCAGCCCCAGCATTTT.

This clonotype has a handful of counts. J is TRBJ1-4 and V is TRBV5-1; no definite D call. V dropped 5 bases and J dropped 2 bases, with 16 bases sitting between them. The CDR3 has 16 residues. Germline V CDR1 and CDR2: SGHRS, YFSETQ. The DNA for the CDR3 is TGCGCCAGCAGTCCCGGGTCGGGTAACACTAATGAAAAACTGTTTTTT. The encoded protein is CASSPGSGNTNEKLFF.

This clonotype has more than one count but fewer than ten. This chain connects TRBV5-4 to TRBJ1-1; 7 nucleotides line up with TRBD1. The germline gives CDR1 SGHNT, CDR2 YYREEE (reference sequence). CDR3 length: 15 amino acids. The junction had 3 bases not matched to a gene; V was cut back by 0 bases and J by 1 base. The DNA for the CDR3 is TGTGCCAGCAGCTTGGGGGACAGAGAGAACACTGAAGCTTTCTTT. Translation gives CASSLGDRENTEAFF. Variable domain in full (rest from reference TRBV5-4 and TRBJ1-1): ETGVTQSPTHLIKTRGQQVTLRCSSQSGHNTVSWYQQALGQGPQFIFQYYREEENGRGNFPPRFSGLQFPNYSSELNVNALELDDSALYLCASSLGDRENTEAFFGQGTRLTVV.

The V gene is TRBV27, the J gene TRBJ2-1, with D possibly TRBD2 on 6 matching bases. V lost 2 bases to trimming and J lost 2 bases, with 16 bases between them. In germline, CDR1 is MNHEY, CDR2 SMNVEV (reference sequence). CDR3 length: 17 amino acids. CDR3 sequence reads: CASSLGMTRLAYNEQFF. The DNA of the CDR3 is TGTGCCAGCAGTTTAGGAATGACGCGACTAGCCTACAATGAGCAGTTCTTC.

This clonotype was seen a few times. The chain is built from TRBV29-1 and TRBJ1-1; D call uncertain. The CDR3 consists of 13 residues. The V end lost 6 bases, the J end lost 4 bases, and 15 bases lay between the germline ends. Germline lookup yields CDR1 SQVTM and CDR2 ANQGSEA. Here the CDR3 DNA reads TGCAGCGTACCGACCAACTTCGGCACTGAAGCTTTCTTT. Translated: CSVPTNFGTEAFF.

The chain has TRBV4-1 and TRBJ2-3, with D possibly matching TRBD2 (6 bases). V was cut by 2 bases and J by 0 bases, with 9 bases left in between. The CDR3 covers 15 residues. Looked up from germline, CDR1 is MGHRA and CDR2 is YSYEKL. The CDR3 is CASSQTSSSTDTQYF. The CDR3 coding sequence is TGCGCCAGCAGCCAAACTAGCTCTAGCACAGATACGCAGTATTTT.

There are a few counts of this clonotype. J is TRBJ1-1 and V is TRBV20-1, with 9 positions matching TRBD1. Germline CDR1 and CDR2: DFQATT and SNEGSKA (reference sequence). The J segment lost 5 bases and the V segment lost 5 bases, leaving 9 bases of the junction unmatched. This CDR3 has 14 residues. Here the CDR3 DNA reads TGCAGTGCTCCCCGGACAGGGGTGGAAACTGAAGCTTTCTTT. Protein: CSAPRTGVETEAFF.

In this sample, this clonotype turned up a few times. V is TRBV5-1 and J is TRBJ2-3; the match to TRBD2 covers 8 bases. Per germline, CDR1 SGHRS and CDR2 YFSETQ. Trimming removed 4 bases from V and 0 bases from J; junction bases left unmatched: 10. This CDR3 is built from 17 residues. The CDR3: CASSPERTSPSTDTQYF. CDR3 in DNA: TGCGCCAGCAGCCCAGAAAGGACTAGCCCTAGCACAGATACGCAGTATTTT.

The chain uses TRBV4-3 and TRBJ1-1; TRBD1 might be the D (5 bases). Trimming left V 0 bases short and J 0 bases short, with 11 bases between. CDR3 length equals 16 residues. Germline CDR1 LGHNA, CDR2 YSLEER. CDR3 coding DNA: TGCGCCAGCAGCCAAGATTTTTCCAGGGTGAACACTGAAGCTTTCTTT. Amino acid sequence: CASSQDFSRVNTEAFF.

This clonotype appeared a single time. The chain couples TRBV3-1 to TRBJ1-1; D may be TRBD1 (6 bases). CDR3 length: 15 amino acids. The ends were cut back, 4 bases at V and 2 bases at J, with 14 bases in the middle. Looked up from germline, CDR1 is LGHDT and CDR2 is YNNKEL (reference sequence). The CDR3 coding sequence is TGTGCCAGCAGCCGACCCGGACAGTCAAACACTGAAGCTTTCTTT. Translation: CASSRPGQSNTEAFF.

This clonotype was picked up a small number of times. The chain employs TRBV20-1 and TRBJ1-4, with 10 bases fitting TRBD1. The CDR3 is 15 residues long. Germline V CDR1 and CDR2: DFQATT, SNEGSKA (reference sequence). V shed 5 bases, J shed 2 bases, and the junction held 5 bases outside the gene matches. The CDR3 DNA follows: TGCAGTGCTGGTGACAGGGGGCGGACTAATGAAAAACTGTTTTTT. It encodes CSAGDRGRTNEKLFF.

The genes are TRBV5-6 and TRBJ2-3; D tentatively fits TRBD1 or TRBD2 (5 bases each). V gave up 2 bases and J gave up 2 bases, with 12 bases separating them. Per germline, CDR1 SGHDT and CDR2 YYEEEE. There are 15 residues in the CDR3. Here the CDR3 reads CASSLGELLTDTQYF. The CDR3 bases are TGTGCCAGCAGCTTAGGGGAGCTGCTCACAGATACGCAGTATTTT.

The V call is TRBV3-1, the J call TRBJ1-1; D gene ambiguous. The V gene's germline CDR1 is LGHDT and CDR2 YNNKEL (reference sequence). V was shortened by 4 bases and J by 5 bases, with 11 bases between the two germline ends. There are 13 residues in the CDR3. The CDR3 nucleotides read TGTGCCAGCAGCCCCGAGGTAGGGACTGAAGCTTTCTTT. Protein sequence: CASSPEVGTEAFF.

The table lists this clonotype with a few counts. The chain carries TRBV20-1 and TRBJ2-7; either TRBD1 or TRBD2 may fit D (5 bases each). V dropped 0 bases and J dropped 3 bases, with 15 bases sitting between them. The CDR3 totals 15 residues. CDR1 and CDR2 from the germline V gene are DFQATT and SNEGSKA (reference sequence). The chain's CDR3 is CSARDRRDHFYEQYF. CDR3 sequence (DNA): TGCAGTGCTAGAGATCGAAGGGACCACTTCTACGAGCAGTACTTC.

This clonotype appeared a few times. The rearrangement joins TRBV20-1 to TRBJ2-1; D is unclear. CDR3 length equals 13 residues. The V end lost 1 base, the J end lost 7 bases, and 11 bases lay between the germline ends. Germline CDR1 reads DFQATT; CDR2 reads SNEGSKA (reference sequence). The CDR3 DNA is TGCAGTGCTAGAGGCGAGAATGGGAATGAGCAGTTCTTC. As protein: CSARGENGNEQFF.

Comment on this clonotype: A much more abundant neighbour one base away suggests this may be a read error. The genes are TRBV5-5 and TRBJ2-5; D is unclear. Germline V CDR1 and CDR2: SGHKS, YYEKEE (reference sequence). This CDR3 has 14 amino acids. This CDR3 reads CASSLEAGRKTHYF. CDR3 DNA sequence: TGTGCCAGCAGCTTGGAGGCAGGTCGGAAGACCCACTACTTC.